This record covers a single TCR beta chain. Its antigen remains unknown. Sequenced by immunoSEQ multiplex PCR; TCRdb stores in-frame clones only, minus some. The sample shows about 64,000 clones, roughly 86% of them seen only once. Deletions cut 0 bases from V and 11 bases from J, with 14 bases between. Germline V lookup: CDR1 LGHNT, CDR2 FRNRAP. The CDR3 covers 13 residues. The source of the sample is a study of OX40 agonist ivuxolimab in advanced cancers. The overall study: Patients received ivuxolimab, an agonistic anti-OX40 (CD134) antibody. Patient treatment consisted of intravenous ivuxolimab administration every 2 weeks at 0.01 to 10 mg/kg. Prior anti-PD-1, anti-PD-L1 or anti-CTLA-4 therapy was allowed; approximately 41% had some.

Study-level results: At 0.1 to 3.0 mg/kg, CD4+ and CD8+ blood T cells expanded clonally by week 6.

This chain uses TRBV12-5 with TRBJ2-7; a weak D match, TRBD2 (5 bases). The receptor's source is an adult with an advanced solid tumor such as melanoma, head and neck, liver or kidney cancer. Sequenced here: CD4+ or CD8+ T cells sorted from blood, sampled in a trial of the OX40 agonist ivuxolimab. The CDR3 DNA follows: TGTGCTAGTGGTTTGGTACAGCGAGGGAGCAAGTACTTC. It is translated as CASGLVQRGSKYF.